This TCR beta chain comes out of a study of graft-versus-host responses after intestinal transplantation. Looking at the study overall: All recipients were given anti-thymocyte globulin induction, and tacrolimus and steroids were then administered for about three years.

V was pared by 2 bases and J by 1 base, with 9 bases between. Germline lookup yields CDR1 MNHEY and CDR2 SMNVEV (reference sequence). This CDR3 comprises 14 residues. The protocol was immunoSEQ multiplex PCR, while the TCRdb copy is restricted to in-frame clones and leaves out a portion. The data contain about 85,000 clones, around 93% of them seen just once; the ten biggest clones take up 7.6%. Points on this clone: The antigen is not known.

Here the sequenced sample was unstimulated CD8+ T cells sorted from spleen or lymph node cells, taken before transplant. The TCR originated in a human donor who was the organ donor for an intestinal transplant. The chain has TRBV27 and TRBJ2-7; D may be TRBD2 (5 bases). This CDR3 is CASSLRESSYEQYF. CDR3 DNA: TGTGCCAGCAGTTTAAGGGAGAGTTCCTACGAGCAGTACTTC.